This T cell receptor beta chain was identified during a study of blood T cell repertoires in COVID-19. At the level of the study: Acute and convalescent COVID-19 samples came from the United States, Italy and Spain. Nucleic acid was either cDNA or gDNA, and it came from T cells, B-cell-depleted T cells, or PBMCs.

Authors' processing steps: Quantification of nucleated cells was approximated via reference gene primer amplification. The assay was immunoSEQ multiplex PCR, and TCRdb's table has in-frame clones only and misses some. V, J and clone size are those of that table, while D and trimming were read from the DNA. The sample has 150,000 to 180,000 clones, approximately 80% seen once. V was trimmed by 2 bases and J by 8 bases, leaving 16 bases between them. Germline lookup yields CDR1 SGHKS and CDR2 YYEKEE (reference sequence). The CDR3 consists of 15 residues. The TCR was taken from a woman in her sixties or seventies with acute or convalescent COVID-19. The V gene is TRBV5-5, the J gene TRBJ1-4; a possible D gene is TRBD1 (6 bases). Sequencing was done on a sample of peripheral blood. The CDR3 protein is CASSFSGDVREKLFF. CDR3 bases: TGTGCCAGCAGCTTTTCAGGGGACGTTAGAGAAAAACTGTTTTTT.